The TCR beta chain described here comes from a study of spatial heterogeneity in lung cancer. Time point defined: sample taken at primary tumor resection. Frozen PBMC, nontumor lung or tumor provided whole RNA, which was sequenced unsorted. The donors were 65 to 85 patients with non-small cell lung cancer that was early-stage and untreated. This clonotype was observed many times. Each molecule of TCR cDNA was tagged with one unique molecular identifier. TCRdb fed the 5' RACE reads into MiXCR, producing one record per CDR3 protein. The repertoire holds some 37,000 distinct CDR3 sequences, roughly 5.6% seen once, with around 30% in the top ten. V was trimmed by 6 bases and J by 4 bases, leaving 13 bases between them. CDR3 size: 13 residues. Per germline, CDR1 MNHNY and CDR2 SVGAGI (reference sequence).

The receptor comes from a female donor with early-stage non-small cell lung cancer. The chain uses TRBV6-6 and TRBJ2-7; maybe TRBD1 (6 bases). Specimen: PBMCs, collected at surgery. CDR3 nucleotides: TGTGCCAGCAGCTATGTCAGGGGTTACGAGCAGTACTTC. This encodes CASSYVRGYEQYF.